The clone carrying this T cell receptor beta chain was detected only a few times. Its target is not known. Regions amplified from RNA transcripts were the TCR beta CDR3 regions. RT-PCR in the first round (using the HTBI primer set) targeted the TCR CDR3. TCRdb re-analysed the multiplex PCR reads in MiXCR, keeping a single row per CDR3 protein. The sample includes some 620,000 distinct CDR3 sequences, 15% to 20% of them seen just once. The entry originates in a study of T cells in Graves' hyperthyroidism and ophthalmopathy. Study results and caveats: Most thyroid clonotypes with frequency above 0.001 were detected in blood.

Trimming removed 2 bases at V and 10 bases at J, with 20 bases between. The CDR3 contains 15 residues. The V gene's germline CDR1 is GTSNPN and CDR2 SVGIG (reference sequence). Stable Graves' hyperthyroidism meant no ophthalmopathy progression within 18 months. The study left out patients who had uncontrolled infection, other autoimmune disease, pregnancy or lactation. This receptor was identified in a woman aged 30 to 39 with Graves' hyperthyroidism. Specimen: blood. The J gene is TRBJ2-2, the V gene TRBV30; tentatively, D is TRBD1 or TRBD2 (5 bases each). The CDR3 nucleotides are TGTGCCTGGAGTCCAGGGAGTCAGCGCCGAGTGGAGCTGTTTTTT. Amino acid sequence: CAWSPGSQRRVELFF. Together with reference TRBV30 and TRBJ2-2, the CDR3 gives the full variable domain: SQTIHQWPATLVQPVGSPLSLECTVEGTSNPNLYWYRQAAGRGLQLLFYSVGIGQISSEVPQNLSASRPQDRQFILSSKKLLLSDSGFYLCAWSPGSQRRVELFFGEGSRLTVL.